The clone carrying this T cell receptor beta chain was found a few times. Its antigen is unknown. This specimen belongs to a study of memory CD4+ T cells and cytomegalovirus serostatus. Findings and caveats of the study: Of more than 150 reported CMV TCRbeta sequences, 55 to 80 were found in memory CD4+ repertoires. Suggested: most of the CMV-linked TCR signature lies in CD4+ memory cells. Repertoires predicted CMV serostatus with median bootstrapped AUC of about 0.94.

The sort gate was single viable CD3+CD4+CD8-CD45RO+ cells for memory CD4+ T cells. Donors' CMV status reflects serum IgG against pp150, pp28, p38, p52. CDR3 length equals 13 residues. Germline values: CDR1 SGHNT, CDR2 YENEEA. Trimming shortened V by 2 bases and J by 4 bases, and 8 bases separated the two germline ends. The table came from immunoSEQ multiplex PCR; TCRdb's copy has only in-frame clones and leaves some out. The sample consists of 45,000 or so clones, 79% of them appearing once. Material: memory CD4+ T cells from blood. This chain uses TRBV11-3 with TRBJ1-1, with D hard to call. This receptor was identified in an adult in good health and CMV-seronegative. Written as DNA, the CDR3 is TGTGCCAGCAGCTTACGTGGGAGCACTGAAGCTTTCTTT. Amino acids: CASSLRGSTEAFF.